This T cell receptor beta chain was recovered during a study of shared clonotypes between healthy human individuals. General study points: Generation probabilities of non-shared clonotypes were lower (relative to those shared by all four donors).

About this clone itself: The antigen is not known.

The protocol was immunoSEQ multiplex PCR, while the TCRdb copy is restricted to in-frame clones and leaves out a portion. The table includes millions of clones, about 95% detected once. The CDR3 contains 15 residues. Looked up from germline, CDR1 is MGHRA and CDR2 is YSYEKL. The junction had 7 bases not matched to a gene; V was cut back by 3 bases and J by 3 bases. The chain is built from TRBV4-1 and TRBJ2-7, with TRBD2 matching over 8 bases. The source of this sequence is a young man in good health. Sequenced input: naive CD4+ T cells sorted from blood. Subset in this sample: CD45RA+ positively selected. The CDR3 sequence: CASSQGTSGYYEQYF. For the CDR3, the DNA is TGCGCCAGCAGCCAGGGAACTAGCGGATACTACGAGCAGTACTTC.